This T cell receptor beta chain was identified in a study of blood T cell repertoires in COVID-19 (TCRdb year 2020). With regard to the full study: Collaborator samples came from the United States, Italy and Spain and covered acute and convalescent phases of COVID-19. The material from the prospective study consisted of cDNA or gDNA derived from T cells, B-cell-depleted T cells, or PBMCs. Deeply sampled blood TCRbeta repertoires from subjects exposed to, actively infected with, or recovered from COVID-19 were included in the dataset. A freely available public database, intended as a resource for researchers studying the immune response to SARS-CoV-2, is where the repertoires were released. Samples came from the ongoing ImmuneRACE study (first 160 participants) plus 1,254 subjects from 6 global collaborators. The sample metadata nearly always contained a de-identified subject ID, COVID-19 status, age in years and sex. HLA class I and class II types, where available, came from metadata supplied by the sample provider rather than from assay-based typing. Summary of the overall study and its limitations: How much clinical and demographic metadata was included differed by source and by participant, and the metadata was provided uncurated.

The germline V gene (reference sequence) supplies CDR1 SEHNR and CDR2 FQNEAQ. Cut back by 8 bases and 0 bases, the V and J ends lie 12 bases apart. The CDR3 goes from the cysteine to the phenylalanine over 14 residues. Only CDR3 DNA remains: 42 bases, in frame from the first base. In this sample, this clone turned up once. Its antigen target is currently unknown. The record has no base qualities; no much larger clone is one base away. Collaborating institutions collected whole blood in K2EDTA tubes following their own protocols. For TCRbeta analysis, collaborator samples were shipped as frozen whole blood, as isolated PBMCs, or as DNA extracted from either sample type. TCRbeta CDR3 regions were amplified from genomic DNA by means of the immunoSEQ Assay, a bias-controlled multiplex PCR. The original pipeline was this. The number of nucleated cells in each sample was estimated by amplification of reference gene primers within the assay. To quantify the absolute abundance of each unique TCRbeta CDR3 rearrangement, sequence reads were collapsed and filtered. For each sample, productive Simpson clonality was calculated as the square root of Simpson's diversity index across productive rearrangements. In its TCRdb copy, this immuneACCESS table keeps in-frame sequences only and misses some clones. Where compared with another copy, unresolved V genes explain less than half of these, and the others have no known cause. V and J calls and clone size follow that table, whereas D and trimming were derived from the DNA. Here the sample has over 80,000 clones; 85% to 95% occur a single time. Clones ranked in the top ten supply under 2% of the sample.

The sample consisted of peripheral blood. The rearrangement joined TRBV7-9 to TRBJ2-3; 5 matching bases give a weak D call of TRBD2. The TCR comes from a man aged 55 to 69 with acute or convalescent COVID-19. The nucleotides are TGTGCCAGCCAGGAGCGGATTAGCACAGATACGCAGTATTTT. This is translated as CASQERISTDTQYF.